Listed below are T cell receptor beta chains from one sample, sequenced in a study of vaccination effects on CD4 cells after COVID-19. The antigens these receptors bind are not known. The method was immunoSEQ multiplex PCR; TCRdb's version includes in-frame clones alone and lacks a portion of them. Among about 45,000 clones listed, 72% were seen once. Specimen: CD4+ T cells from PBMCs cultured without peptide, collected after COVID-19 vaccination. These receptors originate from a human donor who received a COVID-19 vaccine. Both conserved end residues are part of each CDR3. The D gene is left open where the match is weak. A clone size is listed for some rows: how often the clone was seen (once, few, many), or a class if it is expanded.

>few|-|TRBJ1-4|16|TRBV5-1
TGCGCCAGCAGCTTGGAAGGACAGCCGTATAATGAAAAACTGTTTTTT
CASSLEGQPYNEKLFF
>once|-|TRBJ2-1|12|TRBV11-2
TGTGCCAGCAGAACACTGGGAAATGAGCAGTTCTTC
CASRTLGNEQFF
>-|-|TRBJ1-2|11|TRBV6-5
TGTGCCAGCAGTAATTACTATGGCTACACCTTC
CASSNYYGYTF
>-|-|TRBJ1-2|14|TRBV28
TGTGCCAGCAGTCACGGGGACCGGTCCTATGGCTACACCTTC
CASSHGDRSYGYTF
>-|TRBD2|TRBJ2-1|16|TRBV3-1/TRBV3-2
TGTGCCAGCAGCCAAGAACCCGGGAGGTCCTACAATGAGCAGTTCTTC
CASSQEPGRSYNEQFF
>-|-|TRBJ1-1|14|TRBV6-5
TGTGCCAGCACCGCGGGGCTTGGGATCGCTGAAGCTTTCTTT
CASTAGLGIAEAFF
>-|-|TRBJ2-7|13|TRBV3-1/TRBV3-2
TGTGCCAGCAGCCGAAGCGAGGGCTACGAGCAGTACTTC
CASSRSEGYEQYF
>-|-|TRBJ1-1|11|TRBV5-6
TGTGCCAGCAGCCGGCGGCTTGAAGCTTTCTTT
CASSRRLEAFF
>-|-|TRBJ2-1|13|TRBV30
TGTGCCTGGAGTGTAAGGGGGGCCTGGGAGCAGTTCTTC
CAWSVRGAWEQFF
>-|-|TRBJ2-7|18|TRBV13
TGTGCCAGCAGCTTAGCGAGTGGCAGGCAGGGTTTAGTCTACGAGCAGTACTTC
CASSLASGRQGLVYEQYF
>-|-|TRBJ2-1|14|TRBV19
TGTGCCAGTACCCTAAGGGGGGCCTACAATGAGCAGTTCTTC
CASTLRGAYNEQFF
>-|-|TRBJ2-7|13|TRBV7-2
TGTGCCAGCAGCAAAATCCATGCCTACGAGCAGTACTTC
CASSKIHAYEQYF
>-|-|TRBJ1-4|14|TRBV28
TGTGCCAGCAGTTCCGGGACATTTAATGAAAAACTGTTTTTT
CASSSGTFNEKLFF
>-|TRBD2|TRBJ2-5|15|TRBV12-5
TGTGCTAGTGGTCCCCCTATGACTAGCGTGGAGACCCAGTACTTC
CASGPPMTSVETQYF
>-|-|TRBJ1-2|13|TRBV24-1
TGTGCCACCAGTGAAGCGAACCCACCCCCCTACACCTTC
CATSEANPPPYTF
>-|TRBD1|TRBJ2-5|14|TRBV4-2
TGTGCCAGCAGCTTACCGACAGGGGACGAGACCCAGTACTTC
CASSLPTGDETQYF
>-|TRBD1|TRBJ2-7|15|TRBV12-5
TGTGCTAGTGGTTTGCAGACAGGGCTCGCGCACGAGCAGTACTTC
CASGLQTGLAHEQYF
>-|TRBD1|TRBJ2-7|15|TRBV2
TGTGCCAGCAGTGACCGACAGGGTGGGTACTACGAGCAGTACTTC
CASSDRQGGYYEQYF
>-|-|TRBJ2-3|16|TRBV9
TGTGCCAGCAGCGAGACGGGACTTGGAGCCACAGATACGCAGTATTTT
CASSETGLGATDTQYF
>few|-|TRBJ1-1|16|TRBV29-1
TGCAGCGCTTCGAGGAATACACAGGGTCCGAACACTGAAGCTTTCTTT
CSASRNTQGPNTEAFF
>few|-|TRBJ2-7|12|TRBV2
TGTGCCAGCAGTGAGCTCTTTTACGAGCAGTACTTC
CASSELFYEQYF
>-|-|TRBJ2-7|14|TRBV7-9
TGTGCCAGCAGCTTGAGGTTGGGTAGCTACGAGCAGTACTTC
CASSLRLGSYEQYF
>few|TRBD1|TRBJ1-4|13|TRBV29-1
TGCAGCGCCCTGACAGGGTTGAATGAAAAACTGTTTTTT
CSALTGLNEKLFF
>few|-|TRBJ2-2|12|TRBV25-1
TGTGCCAGCAGCCCACGGTCCGGGGAGCTGTTTTTT
CASSPRSGELFF
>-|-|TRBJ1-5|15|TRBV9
TGTGCCAGCAATAGGGAAGACAGGCCCGATGAGCCCCAGCATTTT
CASNREDRPDEPQHF
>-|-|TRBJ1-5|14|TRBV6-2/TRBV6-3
TGTGCCAGCAGTTACAACATAGACTCTACGGGCCAGCATTTT
CASSYNIDSTGQHF
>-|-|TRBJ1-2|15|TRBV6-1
TGTGCCAGCAGTGAGCTGCAGGGGTTAGACTATGGCTACACCTTC
CASSELQGLDYGYTF
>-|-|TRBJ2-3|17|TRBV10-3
TGTGCCATCAGTGGAGGGGCGGGTTCTTCCAGCACAGATACGCAGTATTTT
CAISGGAGSSSTDTQYF
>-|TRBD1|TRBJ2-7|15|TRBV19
TGTGCCAGTAGTATAGCGACAGGGGCAGCCTTGGAGCAGTACTTC
CASSIATGAALEQYF
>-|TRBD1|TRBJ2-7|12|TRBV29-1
TGCAGCGTCCGGACAGGAGAATACGAGCAGTACTTC
CSVRTGEYEQYF
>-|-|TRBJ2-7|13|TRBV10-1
TGCGCCAGCAGTCCGGGACGGACCTACGAGCAGTACTTC
CASSPGRTYEQYF
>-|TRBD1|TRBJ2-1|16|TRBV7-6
TGTGCCAGCAGCTCCTACGTCGGACAGGGGAGTGATGAGCAGTTCTTC
CASSSYVGQGSDEQFF